A selection of T cell receptor beta chains follows, all from one sample in a study of Ad26.COV2.S vaccination and SARS-CoV-2 variants. Here immunoSEQ multiplex PCR was the method, and the copy in TCRdb shows in-frame clones only, minus some. The sample yields fewer than 400,000 clones, around four fifths seen once. The sample consisted of peripheral blood, taken in a trial of Ad26.COV2.S vaccine versus placebo. These receptors were taken from a person aged 18-60 years who received the Ad26.COV2.S COVID-19 vaccine or a placebo. Each CDR3 is given with its conserved first and last residue. D genes are given only for firm matches. Rows may omit the clone size; those that give it use once, few, many or a size class.

TRBV5-1	TRBD1	-	TRBJ1-1	CASSYRGLDTEAFF	TGCGCCAGCAGTTACAGGGGGCTAGACACTGAAGCTTTCTTT
TRBV28	-	-	TRBJ2-5	CASSSATEERETQYF	TGTGCCAGCAGTTCAGCAACCGAGGAGCGGGAGACCCAGTACTTC
TRBV6-6	-	-	TRBJ1-4	CASRSGRVDEKLFF	TGTGCCAGCAGATCCGGAAGGGTGGATGAAAAACTGTTTTTT
TRBV28	-	-	TRBJ2-5	CASSRAWQETQYF	TGTGCCAGCAGTAGGGCCTGGCAAGAGACCCAGTACTTC
TRBV5-1	-	-	TRBJ1-4	CASSLGGAAWGEKLFF	TGCGCCAGCAGCTTGGGTGGCGCTGCCTGGGGTGAAAAACTGTTTTTT
TRBV9	-	-	TRBJ2-2	CASSVVLGGELFF	TGTGCCAGCAGCGTAGTGTTGGGCGGGGAGCTGTTTTTT
TRBV11-3	-	-	TRBJ2-7	CASSLNPLGRGSYEQYF	TGTGCCAGCAGCTTGAACCCCTTAGGCAGGGGCTCCTACGAGCAGTACTTC
TRBV6-5	TRBD1	-	TRBJ2-3	CASSYSGQTTDTQYF	TGTGCCAGCAGTTACTCGGGACAGACAACAGATACGCAGTATTTT
TRBV28	-	-	TRBJ2-7	CASSLRAEQYF	TGTGCCAGCAGTTTAAGGGCAGAGCAGTACTTC
TRBV6-2/TRBV6-3	TRBD1	once	TRBJ1-2	CASSLGLWGSNDRGWSANYGYTF	TGTGCCAGCAGCCTCGGTTTATGGGGGTCAAATGACAGGGGATGGAGCGCTAACTATGGCTACACCTTC
TRBV28	-	few	TRBJ2-7	CASRRGRHLSYEQYF	TGTGCCAGCCGACGAGGGCGACATCTCTCCTACGAGCAGTACTTC
TRBV2	-	-	TRBJ1-3	CASSVRNTIYF	TGTGCCAGCAGTGTGAGAAACACCATATATTTT
TRBV5-6	TRBD1	-	TRBJ1-2	CASSSLPDRVSSGYTF	TGTGCCAGCAGCTCCCTACCTGACAGGGTCTCAAGTGGCTACACCTTC
TRBV7-6	-	-	TRBJ1-1	CASSPGLGNTEAFF	TGTGCCAGCAGCCCGGGGTTGGGGAACACTGAAGCTTTCTTT
TRBV13	TRBD2	-	TRBJ2-3	CASSSWTRLAGGPSTDTQYF	TGTGCCAGCAGCTCCTGGACTCGACTAGCGGGGGGGCCTAGCACAGATACGCAGTATTTT
TRBV28	-	-	TRBJ1-1	CASSLARGPAMNTEAFF	TGTGCCAGCAGTTTAGCCAGGGGCCCTGCCATGAACACTGAAGCTTTCTTT
TRBV7-8	TRBD1	-	TRBJ2-7	CASSLVGGEIGYEQYF	TGTGCCAGCAGCTTAGTAGGGGGCGAGATCGGGTACGAGCAGTACTTC
TRBV5-1	-	-	TRBJ1-2	CASSLEPGGYTF	TGCGCCAGCAGCTTGGAACCAGGGGGCTACACCTTC
TRBV4-1	-	-	TRBJ1-5	CASSQGRGQPQHF	TGCGCCAGCAGCCAAGGAAGGGGTCAGCCCCAGCATTTT
TRBV5-5	-	-	TRBJ2-1	CASSATGHEQFF	TGTGCCAGCAGCGCGACAGGTCATGAGCAGTTCTTC
TRBV9	-	once	TRBJ2-3	CASSVNGGADTQYF	TGTGCCAGCAGCGTAAACGGGGGTGCAGATACGCAGTATTTT
TRBV5-1	TRBD1	few	TRBJ1-1	CASSEAGGVDTEAFF	TGCGCCAGCAGCGAAGCAGGGGGTGTGGACACTGAAGCTTTCTTT
TRBV3-1/TRBV3-2	-	-	TRBJ2-1	CASGPGVNYNEQFF	TGTGCCAGCGGTCCGGGGGTCAACTACAATGAGCAGTTCTTC
TRBV10-1	TRBD2	-	TRBJ2-1	CASSESSGGTYNEQFF	TGCGCCAGCAGTGAGTCGAGCGGGGGCACCTACAATGAGCAGTTCTTC
TRBV4-1	TRBD1	-	TRBJ1-2	CASSQPGQAGNYGYTF	TGCGCCAGCAGCCAACCGGGACAGGCAGGGAACTATGGCTACACCTTC
TRBV30	TRBD1	-	TRBJ1-5	CAWSVDRDQPQHF	TGTGCCTGGAGTGTAGACAGGGATCAGCCCCAGCATTTT
TRBV19	-	-	TRBJ1-1	CASSLKGPFHIEAFF	TGTGCCAGTAGTCTAAAAGGCCCGTTTCACATTGAAGCTTTCTTT
TRBV21-1	-	-	TRBJ1-1	CASSTRPTGSRPLRPFPNTEAFF	TGTGCCAGCAGCACACGCCCAACAGGGTCTCGTCCCCTCAGGCCTTTTCCGAACACTGAAGCTTTCTTT
TRBV18	-	-	TRBJ1-1	CASSPRTGNTEAFF	TGTGCCAGCTCACCCCGGACGGGGAACACTGAAGCTTTCTTT
TRBV11-2	-	-	TRBJ2-1	CASTRTGKTEQFF	TGTGCCAGCACACGAACAGGGAAAACTGAGCAGTTCTTC
TRBV28	-	once	TRBJ1-1	CASSTRRPNREAFF	TGTGCCAGCAGTACCAGACGCCCCAACAGGGAAGCTTTCTTT
TRBV9	-	few	TRBJ1-3	CASSVGGNTIYF	TGTGCCAGCAGCGTAGGTGGAAACACCATATATTTT
TRBV9	-	few	TRBJ1-1	CASSVDGRAQAFF	TGTGCCAGCAGCGTAGACGGCAGAGCCCAAGCTTTCTTT
TRBV5-1	-	-	TRBJ1-1	CASSLAGQMMNTEAFF	TGCGCCAGCAGCTTGGCCGGACAAATGATGAACACTGAAGCTTTCTTT
TRBV7-3	TRBD1	-	TRBJ1-2	CASSPQTGLGGYTF	TGTGCCAGCAGCCCCCAGACAGGGTTAGGAGGCTACACCTTC
TRBV12-3/TRBV12-4	-	-	TRBJ1-5	CASSPNSNQPQHF	TGTGCCAGCAGCCCAAATAGCAATCAGCCCCAGCATTTT